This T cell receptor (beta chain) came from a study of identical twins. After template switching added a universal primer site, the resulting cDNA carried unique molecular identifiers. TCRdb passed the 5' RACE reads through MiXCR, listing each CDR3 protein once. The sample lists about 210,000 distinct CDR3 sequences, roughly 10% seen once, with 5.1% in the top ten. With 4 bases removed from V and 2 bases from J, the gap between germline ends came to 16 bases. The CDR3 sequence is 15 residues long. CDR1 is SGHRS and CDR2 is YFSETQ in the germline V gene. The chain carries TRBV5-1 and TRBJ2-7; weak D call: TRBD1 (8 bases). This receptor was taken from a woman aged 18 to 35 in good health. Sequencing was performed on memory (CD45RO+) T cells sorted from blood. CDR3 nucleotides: TGCGCCAGCAGCCAGGGGGCGGGAGCGACCTACGAGCAGTACTTC. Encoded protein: CASSQGAGATYEQYF.